This T cell receptor beta chain was identified during a study of identifying expanded T cells in peripheral blood. Study findings and constraints: Clone count variance between approximately two-week samples rose with total template count.

Note on this clone: Its cognate antigen is unknown.

Sequencing used immunoSEQ multiplex PCR; TCRdb keeps in-frame clones, though not all of them. The sample lists approximately 130,000 clones, roughly 90% occurring once. No infections or other immune events were documented during collection. Deletions cut 5 bases from V and 0 bases from J, with 17 bases between. CDR3 length equals 17 residues. Germline values: CDR1 LNHDA, CDR2 SQIVND (reference sequence). The chain employs TRBV19 and TRBJ1-3, with TRBD1 as a possible D gene (5 bases). Sample: blood. This sequence originates from a person between 18 and 75 years old in good health. The CDR3 is CASSPGTAVLSGNTIYF. DNA for the CDR3: TGTGCCAGTAGTCCCGGGACTGCGGTCCTCTCTGGAAACACCATATATTTT.